This T cell receptor (beta chain) came from a study of T cell responses to AZD1222 COVID-19 vaccine. Trimming took 1 base from V and 5 from J, leaving 15 bases between them. The V gene's germline CDR1 is SGHRS and CDR2 YFSETQ. The CDR3 runs to 15 residues. Method: immunoSEQ multiplex PCR; TCRdb's copy keeps in-frame clones and lacks some. The table includes under 60,000 clones, 70% to 90% detected once. This specimen was peripheral blood, taken 28 days after the second AZD1222 dose. The chain has TRBV5-1 and TRBJ1-1; the D gene is possibly TRBD1 (5 bases). This TCR came from an adult who received the AZD1222 COVID-19 vaccine. The DNA for the CDR3 is TGCGCCAGCAGCTTGTTGGGGGGGAGAAGTACTGAAGCTTTCTTT. This encodes CASSLLGGRSTEAFF.